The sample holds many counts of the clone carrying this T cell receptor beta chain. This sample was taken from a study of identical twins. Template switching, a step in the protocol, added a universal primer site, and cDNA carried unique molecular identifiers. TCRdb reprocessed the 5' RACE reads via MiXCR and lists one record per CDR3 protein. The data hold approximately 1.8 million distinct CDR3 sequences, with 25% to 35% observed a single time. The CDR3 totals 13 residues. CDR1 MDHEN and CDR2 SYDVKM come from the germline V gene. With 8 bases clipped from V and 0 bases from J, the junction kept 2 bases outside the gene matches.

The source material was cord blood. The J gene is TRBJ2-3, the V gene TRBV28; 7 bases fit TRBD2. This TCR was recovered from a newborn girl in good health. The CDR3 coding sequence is TGTGCCAGCGTTAGCGGGAGCACAGATACGCAGTATTTT. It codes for CASVSGSTDTQYF.